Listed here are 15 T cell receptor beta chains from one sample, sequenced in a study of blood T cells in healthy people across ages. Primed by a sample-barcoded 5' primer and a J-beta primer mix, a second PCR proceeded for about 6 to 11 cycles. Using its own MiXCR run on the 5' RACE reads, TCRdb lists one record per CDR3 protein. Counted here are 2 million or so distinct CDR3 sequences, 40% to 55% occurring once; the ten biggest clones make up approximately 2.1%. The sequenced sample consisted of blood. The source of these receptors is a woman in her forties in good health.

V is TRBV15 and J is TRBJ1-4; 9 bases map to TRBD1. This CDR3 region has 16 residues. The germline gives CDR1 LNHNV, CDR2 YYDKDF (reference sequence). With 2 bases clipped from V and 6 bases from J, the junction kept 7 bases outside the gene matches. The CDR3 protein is CATSRPPGQGHEKLFF. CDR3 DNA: TGTGCCACCAGCAGACCGCCGGGACAGGGTCATGAAAAACTGTTTTTT.

The CDR3 here is CASSEQASYGYTF. In nucleotides, the CDR3 is TGTGCCAGCAGTGAGCAGGCCAGCTATGGCTACACCTTC. The V gene is TRBV2, the J gene TRBJ1-2, with D unresolved. V shed 3 bases and J shed 4 bases, with 9 bases lying between them. Germline V gives CDR1 SNHLY, CDR2 FYNNEI. The CDR3 has 13 amino acids.

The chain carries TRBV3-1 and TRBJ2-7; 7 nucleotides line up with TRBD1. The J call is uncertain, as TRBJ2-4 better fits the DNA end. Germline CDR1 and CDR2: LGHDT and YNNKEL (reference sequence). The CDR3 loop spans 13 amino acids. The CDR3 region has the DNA TGTGCCAGCAGCTATGACAGGGACGGCATTCAGTACTTC. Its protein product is CASSYDRDGIQYF.

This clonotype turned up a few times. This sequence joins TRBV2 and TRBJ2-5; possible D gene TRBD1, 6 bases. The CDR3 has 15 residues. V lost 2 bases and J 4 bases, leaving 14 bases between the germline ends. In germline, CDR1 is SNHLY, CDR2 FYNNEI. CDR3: CASSELGAGLETQYF. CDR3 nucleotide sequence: TGTGCCAGCAGTGAATTGGGGGCTGGATTAGAGACCCAGTACTTC.

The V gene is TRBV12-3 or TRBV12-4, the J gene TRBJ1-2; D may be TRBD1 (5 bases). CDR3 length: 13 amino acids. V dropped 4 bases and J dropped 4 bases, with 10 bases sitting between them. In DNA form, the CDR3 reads TGTGCCAGCAGTTCACAGGTGTTCTATGGCTACACCTTC. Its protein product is CASSSQVFYGYTF.

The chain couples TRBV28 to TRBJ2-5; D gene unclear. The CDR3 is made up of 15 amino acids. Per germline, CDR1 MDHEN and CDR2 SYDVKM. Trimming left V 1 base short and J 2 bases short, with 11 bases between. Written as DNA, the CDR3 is TGTGCCAGCAGTTTATTTAGGGCCGGGCAAGAGACCCAGTACTTC. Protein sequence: CASSLFRAGQETQYF.

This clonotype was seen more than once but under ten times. The CDR3 is CASGIAGNTDTQYF. DNA of the CDR3: TGTGCCAGCGGAATAGCGGGGAACACAGATACGCAGTATTTT. The rearrangement uses TRBV27 and TRBJ2-3; TRBD2 agrees at 8 bases. The V gene end was trimmed by 8 bases and the J gene end by 2 bases; junction bases not matched to a gene: 6. This CDR3 spans 14 amino acids. The germline V gene has CDR1 MNHEY and CDR2 SMNVEV (reference sequence).

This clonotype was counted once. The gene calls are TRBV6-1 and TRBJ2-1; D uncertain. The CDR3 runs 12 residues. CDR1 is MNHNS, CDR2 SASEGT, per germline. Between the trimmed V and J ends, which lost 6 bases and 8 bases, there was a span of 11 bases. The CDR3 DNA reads TGTGCCAGCAGACCCAATAGGGATGAGCAGTTCTTC. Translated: CASRPNRDEQFF.

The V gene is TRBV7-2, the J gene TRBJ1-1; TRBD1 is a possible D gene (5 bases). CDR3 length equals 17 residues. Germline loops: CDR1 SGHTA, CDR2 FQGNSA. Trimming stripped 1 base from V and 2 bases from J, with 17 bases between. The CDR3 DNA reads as TGTGCCAGCAGCTTAGGTTACGGGGCGTGGATAAACACTGAAGCTTTCTTT. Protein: CASSLGYGAWINTEAFF.

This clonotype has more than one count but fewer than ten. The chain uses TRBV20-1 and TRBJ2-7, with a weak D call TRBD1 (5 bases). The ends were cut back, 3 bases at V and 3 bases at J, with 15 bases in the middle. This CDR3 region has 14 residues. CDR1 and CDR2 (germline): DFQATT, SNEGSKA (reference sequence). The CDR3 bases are TGCAGTGCTAGTTCACAGGACCAGCACTACGAGCAGTACTTC. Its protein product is CSASSQDQHYEQYF.

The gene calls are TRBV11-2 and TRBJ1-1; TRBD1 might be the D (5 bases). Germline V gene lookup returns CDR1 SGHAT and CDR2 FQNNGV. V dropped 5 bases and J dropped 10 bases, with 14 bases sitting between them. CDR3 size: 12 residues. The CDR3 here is CASSKLGTRAFF. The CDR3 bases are TGTGCCAGCAGCAAACTGGGGACTAGAGCTTTCTTT.

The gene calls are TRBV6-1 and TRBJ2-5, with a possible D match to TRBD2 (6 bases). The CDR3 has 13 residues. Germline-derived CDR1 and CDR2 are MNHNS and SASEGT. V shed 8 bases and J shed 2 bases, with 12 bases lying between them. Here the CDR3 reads CASAGGLQETQYF. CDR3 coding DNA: TGTGCCAGCGCGGGTGGACTACAAGAGACCCAGTACTTC.

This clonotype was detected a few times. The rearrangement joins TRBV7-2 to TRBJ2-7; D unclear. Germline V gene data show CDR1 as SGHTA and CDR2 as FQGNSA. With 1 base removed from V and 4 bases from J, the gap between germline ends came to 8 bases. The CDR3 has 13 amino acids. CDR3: CASSLGPQYEQYF. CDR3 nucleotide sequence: TGTGCCAGCAGCTTAGGCCCCCAGTACGAGCAGTACTTC.

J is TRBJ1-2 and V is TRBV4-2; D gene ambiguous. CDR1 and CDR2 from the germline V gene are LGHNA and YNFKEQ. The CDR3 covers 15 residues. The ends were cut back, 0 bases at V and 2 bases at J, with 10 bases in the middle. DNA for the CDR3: TGTGCCAGCAGCCAAGAGGATCGCAGGAACTATGGCTACACCTTC. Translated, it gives CASSQEDRRNYGYTF.

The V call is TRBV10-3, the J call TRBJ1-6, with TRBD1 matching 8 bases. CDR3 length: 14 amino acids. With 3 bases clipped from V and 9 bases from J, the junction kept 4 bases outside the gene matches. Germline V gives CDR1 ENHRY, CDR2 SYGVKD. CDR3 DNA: TGTGCCATCAGTGAAGGACAGGGCTCTTCACCCCTCCACTTT. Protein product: CAISEGQGSSPLHF.